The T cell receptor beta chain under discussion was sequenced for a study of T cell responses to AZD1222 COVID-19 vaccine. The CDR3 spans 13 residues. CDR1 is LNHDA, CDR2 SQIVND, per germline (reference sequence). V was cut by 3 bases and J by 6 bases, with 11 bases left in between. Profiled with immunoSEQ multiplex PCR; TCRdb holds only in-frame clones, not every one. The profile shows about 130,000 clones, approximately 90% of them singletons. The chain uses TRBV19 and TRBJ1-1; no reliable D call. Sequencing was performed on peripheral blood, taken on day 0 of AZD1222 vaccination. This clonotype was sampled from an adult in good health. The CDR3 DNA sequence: TGTGCCAGTAGTATTGAGGCAGGAGCTGAAGCTTTCTTT. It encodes CASSIEAGAEAFF.